This T cell receptor (beta chain) derives from a study of shared clonotypes between healthy human individuals. Study overall: Donors had three CD4 naive, three CD4 memory, two CD8 naive and one CD8 memory plate apiece.

Per the germline V gene, CDR1 is SGHRS and CDR2 is YFSETQ. The CDR3 extends over 13 amino acids. Trimming took 0 bases from V and 6 from J, leaving 9 bases between them. Overall study findings and caveats: Inspection by rarefaction showed sorted-subset sequencing to be incomplete despite large depth. Clonotypes which were not shared had lower generation probabilities than clonotypes that all four donors shared.

For each subset, genomic DNA was distributed in equal portions over several immunoSEQ plates. Clones were sequenced by immunoSEQ multiplex PCR, and TCRdb holds only the in-frame ones, with some missing. The sample has 1.5 million to 1.9 million clones, 95% to 99% seen once. About this clone itself: Its specificity is unknown.

The V gene is TRBV5-1, the J gene TRBJ1-2; D is unresolved. The TCR originated in a man aged 25-40 years in good health. The sequenced sample was naive CD4+ T cells sorted from blood. Stated subset: CD45RA+ positively selected. CDR3 sequence reads: CASSLGGGNGYTF. The DNA of the CDR3 is TGCGCCAGCAGCTTGGGGGGAGGTAATGGCTACACCTTC. The variable domain in full, with the rest retrieved from reference TRBV5-1 and TRBJ1-2, is KAGVTQTPRYLIKTRGQQVTLSCSPISGHRSVSWYQQTPGQGLQFLFEYFSETQRNKGNFPGRFSGRQFSNSRSEMNVSTLELGDSALYLCASSLGGGNGYTFGSGTRLTVV.